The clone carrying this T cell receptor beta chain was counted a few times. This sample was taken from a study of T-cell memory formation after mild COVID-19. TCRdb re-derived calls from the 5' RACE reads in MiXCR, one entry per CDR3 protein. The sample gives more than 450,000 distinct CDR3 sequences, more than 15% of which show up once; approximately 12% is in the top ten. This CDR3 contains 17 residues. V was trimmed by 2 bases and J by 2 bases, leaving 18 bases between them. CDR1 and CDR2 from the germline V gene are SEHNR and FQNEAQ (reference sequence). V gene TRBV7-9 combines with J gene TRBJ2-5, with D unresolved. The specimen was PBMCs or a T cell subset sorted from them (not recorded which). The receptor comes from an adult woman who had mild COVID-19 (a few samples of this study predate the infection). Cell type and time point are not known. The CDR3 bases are TGTGCCAGCAGCTTAATTAGGGTATTGAGTGGGCAAGAGACCCAGTACTTC. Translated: CASSLIRVLSGQETQYF.